One sample yielded the 20 T cell receptor beta chains listed below, sequenced in a study of cytomegalovirus exposure and HLA in healthy donors. Amplification used 60 Vbeta primers and 13 Jbeta primers. Clones were sequenced by immunoSEQ multiplex PCR, and TCRdb holds only the in-frame ones, with some missing. The table records 87,000 or so clones, less than 10% of them present only once. Sequenced input: PBMCs. The receptors were gathered from a man between 50 and 59 years old in good health and CMV-seronegative.

In its sample, this clone was seen a few times. The chain recombines TRBV5-1 with TRBJ2-7, with 8 nucleotides matching TRBD1. Germline V lookup: CDR1 SGHRS, CDR2 YFSETQ. The CDR3 sequence is 15 residues long. V lost 3 bases to trimming and J lost 0 bases; unmatched junction nucleotides: 5. This chain's CDR3 is CASSSGQALSYEQYF. As DNA, the CDR3 is TGCGCCAGCAGCTCGGGACAGGCCCTCTCCTACGAGCAGTACTTC.

This clone has only a few counts. The V gene is TRBV6-1, the J gene TRBJ2-1, with D hard to call. The CDR3 runs 13 residues. Germline values: CDR1 MNHNS, CDR2 SASEGT. V lost 6 bases to trimming and J lost 3 bases, with 9 bases between them. The DNA for the CDR3 is TGTGCCAGCAGGCCCCCCGGCTACAATGAGCAGTTCTTC. Translated, it gives CASRPPGYNEQFF.

The chain joins TRBV6-1 to TRBJ2-5; 9 bases align to TRBD2. V lost 3 bases and J lost 4; bases outside the gene matches: 9. The CDR3 is made up of 16 amino acids. Germline values: CDR1 MNHNS, CDR2 SASEGT. The CDR3 DNA reads TGTGCCAGCAGTGAGGGTAGCGGGGGCCCCGGAGAGACCCAGTACTTC. Translation: CASSEGSGGPGETQYF.

This clone was found a few times. This rearrangement joins TRBV5-1 to TRBJ1-4; TRBD1 aligns across 7 bases. Germline V gene lookup returns CDR1 SGHRS and CDR2 YFSETQ. The length of the CDR3 is 16 residues. V shed 4 bases and J 4 bases; nucleotides not matched to a gene: 10. The CDR3 region is CASSLRTGEINEKLFF. Written as DNA, the CDR3 is TGCGCCAGCAGCCTCCGGACAGGAGAGATTAATGAAAAACTGTTTTTT.

The chain joins TRBV28 to TRBJ2-2; 7 bases line up with TRBD1. V was pared by 1 base and J by 5 bases, with 4 bases of the junction left unmatched. CDR1 and CDR2 from the germline V gene are MDHEN and SYDVKM. This CDR3 has 15 residues. The CDR3 DNA reads as TGTGCCAGCAGTTTATTACAGGGGATAACCGGGGAGCTGTTTTTT. It yields the protein CASSLLQGITGELFF.

Note on this clone: The junction departs from germline at one end; a sequencing error may be responsible. Other DNA sequences of this sample code for an identical CDR3. The J gene is TRBJ1-1, the V gene TRBV5-1; TRBD1 matches at 7 bases. CDR1 and CDR2 from the germline V gene are SGHRS and YFSETQ. This CDR3 has 13 residues. The CDR3: CASSITGDTEAFF. In nucleotides, the CDR3 is TGCGCCAGCAGCATAACAGGGGATACTGAAGCCTTCTTT.

This clone was counted only a few times. The chain combines TRBV28 with TRBJ2-7, with 7 bases aligning to TRBD1. There are 15 residues in the CDR3. After removal of 3 bases from V and 1 base from J, the junction contained 6 bases not matched to a gene. CDR1 MDHEN and CDR2 SYDVKM come from the germline V gene. CDR3 DNA: TGTGCCAGCAGTTTCCCGGGACAGATATCCTACGAGCAGTACTTC. Its translation: CASSFPGQISYEQYF.

The chain combines TRBV13 with TRBJ2-3; 8 bases align to TRBD2. Germline values: CDR1 PRHDT, CDR2 FYEKMQ (reference sequence). The CDR3 runs to 15 residues. Germline trimming cut 5 bases from V and 0 bases from J; bases unmatched to any gene: 4. The CDR3 loop reads CASSRGGDSTDTQYF. CDR3 bases: TGTGCCAGCAGCCGGGGGGGCGATAGCACAGATACGCAGTATTTT. The variable domain in full, completed from reference TRBV13 and TRBJ2-3, reads AAGVIQSPRHLIKEKRETATLKCYPIPRHDTVYWYQQGPGQDPQFLISFYEKMQSDKGSIPDRFSAQQFSDYHSELNMSSLELGDSALYFCASSRGGDSTDTQYFGPGTRLTVL.

The V call is TRBV7-3, the J call TRBJ1-1; a possible D gene is TRBD1 (5 bases). Germline V gene lookup returns CDR1 SGHTA and CDR2 FQGTGA. The CDR3 covers 15 residues. Trimming left V 5 bases short and J 4 bases short, with 17 bases between. CDR3 DNA: TGTGCCAGCAGCCCCTCGGCGGGGGGGACCACTGAAGCTTTCTTT. Translation: CASSPSAGGTTEAFF.

This clone has just a few counts. Written as DNA, the CDR3 is TGTGCCAGCAGCTCTGGACAGATTGGAAACACCATATATTTT. Translated: CASSSGQIGNTIYF. This chain joins TRBV7-2 and TRBJ1-3, with D tentatively TRBD1 (6 bases). Germline values: CDR1 SGHTA, CDR2 FQGNSA. Between the trimmed V and J ends, which lost 4 bases and 3 bases, there was a span of 10 bases. This CDR3 has 14 residues.

The rearrangement links TRBV28 to TRBJ1-6; D gene ambiguous. The V gene lost 6 bases and the J gene lost 5 bases, with 14 bases spanning the gap. The germline gives CDR1 MDHEN, CDR2 SYDVKM. There are 15 residues in the CDR3. DNA for the CDR3: TGTGCCAGCAGCCCCCGAGCCGGTGATAATTCACCCCTCCACTTT. Translated: CASSPRAGDNSPLHF. The whole variable domain, filled in from reference TRBV28 and TRBJ1-6, reads DVKVTQSSRYLVKRTGEKVFLECVQDMDHENMFWYRQDPGLGLRLIYFSYDVKMKEKGDIPEGYSVSREKKERFSLILESASTNQTSMYLCASSPRAGDNSPLHFGNGTRLTVT.

This clone was observed a handful of times. V usage is TRBV6-4 and J usage is TRBJ1-2; TRBD1 matches 7 bases. Looked up from germline, CDR1 is MRHNA and CDR2 is SNTAGT. The CDR3 spans 14 residues. Trimming removed 9 bases from V and 2 bases from J; junction bases left unmatched: 9. The CDR3, as DNA: TGTGCCAGTCAACCCTGGACAGGAAACTATGGCTACACCTTC. It codes for CASQPWTGNYGYTF.

This clone was recorded a few times. The genes are TRBV6-1 and TRBJ1-5, with 7 bases matching TRBD1. The CDR3 runs to 16 residues. Germline lookup yields CDR1 MNHNS and CDR2 SASEGT. V was clipped by 2 bases and J by 3 bases; unmatched bases: 7. CDR3 sequence (DNA): TGTGCCAGCAGTGAAAGACAGGGTGGGCTCAATCAGCCCCAGCATTTT. The encoded protein is CASSERQGGLNQPQHF.

The chain has TRBV2 and TRBJ2-7; 12 bases are a match to TRBD1. V gave up 6 bases and J gave up 5 bases; unmatched junction bases: 11. From germline, CDR1 is SNHLY and CDR2 FYNNEI. This CDR3 has 16 amino acids. CDR3 residues: CASRAVGTGGGHEQYF. Here the CDR3 DNA reads TGTGCCAGCAGAGCCGTGGGGACAGGGGGCGGGCACGAGCAGTACTTC.

The chain uses TRBV5-1 and TRBJ2-7, with D possibly matching TRBD1 (6 bases). This CDR3 comprises 16 residues. CDR1 SGHRS and CDR2 YFSETQ come from the germline V gene. V was cut by 3 bases and J by 1 base, with 17 bases left in between. The CDR3 region is CASSSNTDRLSYEQYF. CDR3 nucleotide sequence: TGCGCCAGCAGCTCGAACACTGACAGGTTATCCTACGAGCAGTACTTC.

The chain has TRBV27 and TRBJ2-2; 9 bases are shared with TRBD2. CDR1 is MNHEY, CDR2 SMNVEV, per germline (reference sequence). CDR3 length equals 15 residues. V lost 6 bases to trimming and J lost 5 bases; unmatched junction nucleotides: 7. CDR3 nucleotide sequence: TGTGCCAGCAGGCCGGGACTAGCCGGGACCGGGGAGCTGTTTTTT. It is translated as CASRPGLAGTGELFF.

The chain recombines TRBV5-8 with TRBJ2-7; possible D gene TRBD2, 5 bases. V was clipped by 0 bases and J by 2 bases, with 9 bases between them. This CDR3 spans 14 amino acids. The germline CDR1 and CDR2 sequences are SGHTS and YDEGEE. The CDR3 here is CASSLVGVPYEQYF. The CDR3, as DNA: TGTGCCAGCAGCTTGGTCGGGGTTCCCTACGAGCAGTACTTC.

The rearrangement links TRBV28 to TRBJ2-5; 8 bases are shared with TRBD2. V was clipped by 6 bases and J by 1 base; unmatched bases: 4. CDR1 MDHEN and CDR2 SYDVKM come from the germline V gene. The CDR3 has 14 amino acids. CDR3 sequence: CASSRSGAQETQYF. The CDR3, as DNA: TGTGCCAGCAGCCGTAGCGGGGCCCAAGAGACCCAGTACTTC. Together with reference TRBV28 and TRBJ2-5, the CDR3 gives the full variable domain: DVKVTQSSRYLVKRTGEKVFLECVQDMDHENMFWYRQDPGLGLRLIYFSYDVKMKEKGDIPEGYSVSREKKERFSLILESASTNQTSMYLCASSRSGAQETQYFGPGTRLLVL.

This clone was detected only a few times. J is TRBJ2-1 and V is TRBV5-8, with unresolved D. The CDR3 totals 13 residues. V shed 4 bases and J shed 9 bases, with 14 bases lying between them. Germline V gives CDR1 SGHTS, CDR2 YDEGEE. The CDR3 DNA is TGTGCCAGCAGCCTTAGGAGTGCCACTGAGCAGTTCTTC. Translated, it gives CASSLRSATEQFF.

Note on this clone: The same CDR3 arises from other DNA sequences in this sample as well. The V call is TRBV27, the J call TRBJ1-6; 7 nucleotides line up with TRBD1. Germline lookup yields CDR1 MNHEY and CDR2 SMNVEV (reference sequence). V trimming: 6 bases; J trimming: 0 bases; junction bases outside the gene matches: 11. The CDR3 is 18 residues long. The CDR3 DNA reads as TGTGCCAGCAGGGCCGACAGGGCTAGATACTCCTATAATTCACCCCTCCACTTT. Its translation is CASRADRARYSYNSPLHF.